This passage covers 7 T cell receptor beta chains from one sample sequenced in a study of T cell responses to AZD1222 COVID-19 vaccine. Sequencing used immunoSEQ multiplex PCR; TCRdb keeps in-frame clones, though not all of them. Of about 56,000 clones listed, roughly 88% were seen once; the top ten hold approximately 16%. The sequencing used peripheral blood, collected on day 0 of AZD1222 vaccination. These receptor sequences come from an adult in good health.

V is TRBV28 and J is TRBJ2-2, with 8 bases fitting TRBD2. The ends lost 4 bases at V and 3 bases at J; junction bases unmatched: 4. This CDR3 has 15 amino acids. CDR1 and CDR2 (germline): MDHEN, SYDVKM. This chain's CDR3 is CASSSILADTGELFF. The CDR3 DNA is TGTGCCAGCAGTTCCATACTAGCGGACACCGGGGAGCTGTTTTTT.

This chain connects TRBV2 to TRBJ1-5; 8 nucleotides align to TRBD1. J was trimmed by 0 bases and V by 5 bases; bases with no gene match: 6. This CDR3 has 16 residues. The germline V gene encodes CDR1 SNHLY and CDR2 FYNNEI. DNA of the CDR3: TGTGCCAGCAGTTTCGGACAGGGCCATAGCAATCAGCCCCAGCATTTT. It specifies CASSFGQGHSNQPQHF.

This clone is a singleton in its sample. J is TRBJ1-2 and V is TRBV6-4; unclear D gene. The CDR3 has 13 residues. CDR1 is MRHNA and CDR2 is SNTAGT in the germline V gene. Deletions cut 0 bases from V and 2 bases from J, with 4 bases between. The CDR3 nucleotides are TGTGCCAGCAGTGACTCAGGGAACTATGGCTACACCTTC. It specifies CASSDSGNYGYTF.

V is TRBV7-2 and J is TRBJ1-4; D unresolved. The CDR3 is made up of 14 amino acids. Germline-derived CDR1 and CDR2 are SGHTA and FQGNSA. V was cut by 1 base and J by 0 bases, with 3 bases left in between. As DNA, the CDR3 is TGTGCCAGCAGCTTAGGGGCAACTAATGAAAAACTGTTTTTT. It codes for CASSLGATNEKLFF.

This clone occurred a few times. The chain combines TRBV3-1 (or the pseudogene TRBV3-2) with TRBJ1-1, with a weak D call TRBD1 (6 bases). This CDR3 contains 12 residues. The V end was cut by 1 base, the J end by 11 bases, with 11 bases between. Germline loops: CDR1 LGHDT, CDR2 YNNKEL (reference sequence). The CDR3 DNA sequence: TGTGCCAGCAGCCAAGTTAGGGGGGGGGCTTTCTTT. It specifies CASSQVRGGAFF.

The chain joins TRBV3-1 (or the pseudogene TRBV3-2) to TRBJ2-7; D is perhaps TRBD1 or TRBD2 (6 bases each). Deletions cut 3 bases from V and 2 bases from J, with 14 bases between. Germline values: CDR1 LGHDT, CDR2 YNNKEL (reference sequence). The CDR3 is 15 residues long. The CDR3 is CASSHTYGGAYEQYF. CDR3 DNA sequence: TGTGCCAGCAGCCATACTTACGGGGGCGCCTACGAGCAGTACTTC.

The rearrangement links TRBV5-6 to TRBJ2-5; D possibly corresponds to TRBD1 (5 bases). The germline V gene encodes CDR1 SGHDT and CDR2 YYEEEE. This CDR3 comprises 13 residues. The V end was cut by 4 bases, the J end by 8 bases, with 15 bases between. CDR3 sequence: CASSTGHLSTQYF. The CDR3 region has the DNA TGTGCCAGCAGCACTGGACATTTAAGTACCCAGTACTTC.